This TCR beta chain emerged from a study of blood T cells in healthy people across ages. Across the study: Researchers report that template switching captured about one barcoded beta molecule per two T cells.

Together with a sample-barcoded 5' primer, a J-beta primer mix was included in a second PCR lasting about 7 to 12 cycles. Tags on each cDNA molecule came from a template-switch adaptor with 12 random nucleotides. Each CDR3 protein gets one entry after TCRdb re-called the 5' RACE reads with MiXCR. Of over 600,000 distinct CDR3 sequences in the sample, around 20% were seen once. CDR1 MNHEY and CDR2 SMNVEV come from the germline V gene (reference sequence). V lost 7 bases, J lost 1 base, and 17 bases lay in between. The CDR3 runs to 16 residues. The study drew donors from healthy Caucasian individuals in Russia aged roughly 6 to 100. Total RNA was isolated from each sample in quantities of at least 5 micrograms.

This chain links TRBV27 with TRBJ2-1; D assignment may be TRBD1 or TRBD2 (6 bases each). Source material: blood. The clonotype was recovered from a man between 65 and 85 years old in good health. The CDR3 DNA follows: TGTGCCAGCAAGGAGGGCGAAGGGGGATCCTACAATGAGCAGTTCTTC. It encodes CASKEGEGGSYNEQFF.